The TCR beta chain described here comes from a study of blood T cell dynamics during melanoma immunotherapy. In the study overall: Metastatic melanoma patients received first-line pembrolizumab or nivolumab plus ipilimumab.

Repertoires were generated with immunoSEQ multiplex PCR, while TCRdb's copy carries only in-frame clones and drops some. The data contain about 24,000 clones, around 88% of them seen just once; the ten biggest clones take up about 4.9%. Study findings and constraints: Disease-control patients' PBMC repertoires became either more clonal or more diverse at W3.

This clone was counted a few times. The antigen is unknown. Noted time point: pre-treatment baseline. One draw preceded checkpoint blockade; another followed its first cycle at week 3. Patients had no prior systemic cancer treatment, immunosuppressants or other active cancers. In germline, CDR1 is MNHEY, CDR2 SVGAGI. The CDR3 is 14 residues long. The V end lost 6 bases, the J end lost 1 base, and 10 bases lay between the germline ends. This sequence joins TRBV6-5 and TRBJ1-3; D not certain. Sequencing was performed on blood, taken from a patient treated with checkpoint blockade. This sequence originates from a human donor with melanoma. CDR3 bases: TGTGCCAGCAGGGACGGAGGGTCTGGAAACACCATATATTTT. Its translation: CASRDGGSGNTIYF.